The present TCR beta chain was sequenced within a study of OX40 agonist ivuxolimab in advanced cancers. Method: immunoSEQ multiplex PCR; TCRdb's copy keeps in-frame clones and lacks some. The table has 99,000 or so clones, more than 95% seen once. CDR3 length: 12 residues. Germline V gene data show CDR1 as SQVTM and CDR2 as ANQGSEA. Trimming left V 6 bases short and J 2 bases short, with 7 bases between. The gene calls are TRBV29-1 and TRBJ2-2; D gene uncertain. The TCR comes from an adult with an advanced solid tumor such as melanoma, head and neck, liver or kidney cancer. The input for sequencing was CD4+ or CD8+ T cells sorted from blood, taken in a trial of the OX40 agonist ivuxolimab. The chain's CDR3 is CSVETNTGELFF. In nucleotides, the CDR3 is TGCAGCGTCGAGACCAACACCGGGGAGCTGTTTTTT.